The next 30 T cell receptor beta chains were all read from a single sample in a study of CD8+ T cells in alopecia areata. RNA extraction was followed by reverse transcription into cDNA, which acted as the sequencing template. Measured with immunoSEQ multiplex PCR; TCRdb has only the in-frame clones, and not every one. The repertoire holds 150,000 to 200,000 clones, with just over 65% as singletons. Treatment meaning: oral pan-JAK inhibitor, 5-10 mg twice daily. Sequences were derived from CD4+ T cells sorted from blood, sampled at week 4, from a patient treated with tofacitinib. Every receptor here comes from a human donor with alopecia areata.

This chain links TRBV29-1 with TRBJ2-7; TRBD1 matches at 7 bases. CDR1 is SQVTM, CDR2 ANQGSEA, per germline. The length of the CDR3 is 13 residues. After removal of 3 bases from V and 0 bases from J, the junction contained 2 bases not matched to a gene. The CDR3 DNA reads TGCAGCGTTGACACAGGGGCCTCCTACGAGCAGTACTTC. Protein sequence: CSVDTGASYEQYF.

Details on this clone: Distinct nucleotide sequences in the sample also encode this CDR3. This chain links TRBV6-5 with TRBJ1-1; TRBD1 aligns across 8 bases. The CDR3 contains 13 residues. In germline, CDR1 is MNHEY, CDR2 SVGAGI. V gave up 8 bases and J gave up 2 bases; unmatched junction bases: 4. The CDR3 nucleotides read TGTGCCAGCCGGGACAGGCTAAACACTGAAGCTTTCTTT. It codes for CASRDRLNTEAFF.

This clone has a handful of counts. CDR3 region: CASSLGGSANTEAFF. Here the CDR3 DNA reads TGTGCCAGCAGCTTAGGGGGGAGTGCGAACACTGAAGCTTTCTTT. The chain employs TRBV7-3 and TRBJ1-1; D may be TRBD1 (5 bases). Germline V gene sequence: CDR1 SGHTA, CDR2 FQGTGA. The CDR3 is 15 amino acids. Trimming left V 2 bases short and J 1 base short, with 11 bases between.

The rearrangement links TRBV29-1 to TRBJ2-1, with no clear D. With 5 bases removed from V and 2 bases from J, the gap between germline ends came to 7 bases. The CDR3 covers 12 residues. Germline V gene data show CDR1 as SQVTM and CDR2 as ANQGSEA. CDR3 protein: CSVRAAYNEQFF. For the CDR3, the DNA is TGCAGCGTTAGGGCGGCCTACAATGAGCAGTTCTTC.

The chain has TRBV5-1 and TRBJ2-3, with 10 bases identical to TRBD1. Germline CDR1 SGHRS, CDR2 YFSETQ. J lost 0 bases, V lost 7 bases, and 2 bases had no gene match. The CDR3 runs to 14 residues. The CDR3 DNA sequence: TGCGCCAGCCGGGGACAGGGGAGCACAGATACGCAGTATTTT. It translates to CASRGQGSTDTQYF.

Note on this clone: One end of the junction varies from germline; a read error may be responsible. The rearrangement joins TRBV7-7 to TRBJ2-7; D possibly corresponds to TRBD1 (5 bases). This CDR3 comprises 13 residues. From germline, CDR1 is SSHAT and CDR2 FNYEAQ (reference sequence). As DNA, the CDR3 is TGTGCTAGCACCTCAGGGTCCCGCCACGAGCAGTACTTC. This translates into CASTSGSRHEQYF.

The chain combines TRBV4-1 with TRBJ2-3, with a weak D call TRBD2 (6 bases). The germline V gene has CDR1 MGHRA and CDR2 YSYEKL. Trimming pared 0 bases from V and 3 bases from J, leaving 16 bases between. The CDR3 covers 17 residues. The CDR3 bases are TGCGCCAGCAGCCAAGAGCCCCCCTCTGGGGGGACAGATACGCAGTATTTT. Protein: CASSQEPPSGGTDTQYF.

The chain joins TRBV4-1 to TRBJ2-5; 12 bases line up with TRBD2. The germline gives CDR1 MGHRA, CDR2 YSYEKL. The CDR3 length is 15 residues. Losses at the gene ends were 3 bases for V and 5 bases for J; bases not matched to a gene: 4. The CDR3 spells CASSHELAGGETQYF. DNA of the CDR3: TGCGCCAGCAGCCATGAACTAGCGGGGGGTGAGACCCAGTACTTC.

As to this clone: Its ends do not fully match the called genes, so a read error is possible. The J gene is TRBJ2-7, the V gene TRBV7-2, with 14 bases fitting TRBD2. The CDR3 spans 14 residues. The V gene's germline CDR1 is SGHTA and CDR2 FQGNSA. The chain's CDR3 is CAISLGLAGGEQYF. DNA of the CDR3: TGTGCCATCAGCTTAGGACTAGCGGGGGGCGAGCAGTACTTC.

The rearrangement joins TRBV30 to TRBJ1-1; a possible D gene is TRBD1 (5 bases). V lost 4 bases and J lost 5, with 17 bases in between. The CDR3 runs 14 residues. Germline-derived CDR1 and CDR2 are GTSNPN and SVGIG (reference sequence). The CDR3 coding sequence is TGTGCCTGGAAAAGGGACTTTCGAGTAACTGAAGCTTTCTTT. Translation: CAWKRDFRVTEAFF.

The J gene is TRBJ2-7, the V gene TRBV30, with D uncertain. Germline V lookup: CDR1 GTSNPN, CDR2 SVGIG (reference sequence). V was shortened by 2 bases and J by 3 bases, with 5 bases between the two germline ends. This CDR3 has 11 residues. CDR3 amino acids: CAWSYYYEQYF. DNA for the CDR3: TGTGCCTGGAGTTACTACTACGAGCAGTACTTC.

For the CDR3, the DNA is TGTGCCAGCAGCCAAGGGGCTAGCGGATTCACAGATACGCAGTATTTT. It encodes CASSQGASGFTDTQYF. The chain couples TRBV4-2 to TRBJ2-3; 7 bases fit TRBD2. Germline V gene lookup returns CDR1 LGHNA and CDR2 YNFKEQ. V shed 1 base and J 2 bases; nucleotides not matched to a gene: 6. The CDR3 length is 16 residues.

This clone was detected only a few times. The chain employs TRBV19 and TRBJ1-5, with unresolved D. The CDR3 extends over 15 amino acids. V gave up 4 bases and J gave up 2 bases, with 12 bases separating them. Germline lookup yields CDR1 LNHDA and CDR2 SQIVND (reference sequence). CDR3 loop: CASSRPSTGNQPQHF. DNA of the CDR3: TGTGCCAGTAGTAGACCTTCGACTGGCAATCAGCCCCAGCATTTT.

Points on this clone: One end of the junction fails to match germline, which may point to a read error. The sample has other DNA sequences that encode this CDR3 too. V is TRBV20-1 and J is TRBJ1-1; D not certain. This CDR3 region has 11 residues. Per the germline V gene, CDR1 is DFQATT and CDR2 is SNEGSKA (reference sequence). For the CDR3, the DNA is TGCAGTGCTAGTGTGAACACTGAAGCCTTCTTT. It encodes CSASVNTEAFF.

V and J are TRBV27 and TRBJ1-5, with unresolved D. Looked up from germline, CDR1 is MNHEY and CDR2 is SMNVEV (reference sequence). Between the trimmed V and J ends, which lost 2 bases and 7 bases, there was a span of 9 bases. The CDR3 has 13 amino acids. The CDR3 sequence: CASSLTGEQPQHF. The DNA of the CDR3 is TGTGCCAGCAGTTTAACCGGAGAACAGCCCCAGCATTTT.

This clone was recorded a few times. The chain has TRBV29-1 and TRBJ2-7; perhaps TRBD1 as D (6 bases). V gave up 4 bases and J gave up 7 bases, with 14 bases separating them. Germline V gene lookup returns CDR1 SQVTM and CDR2 ANQGSEA. This CDR3 has 12 amino acids. CDR3 amino acids: CSVAKGVREQYF. CDR3 bases: TGCAGCGTTGCTAAGGGGGTGAGGGAGCAGTACTTC.

The DNA for the CDR3 is TGTGCGGGGACAGGGGGCCGCTATGGCTACACCTTC. Its protein product is CAGTGGRYGYTF. The chain carries TRBV30 and TRBJ1-2; TRBD1 agrees at 12 bases. There are 12 residues in the CDR3. Germline V CDR1 and CDR2: GTSNPN, SVGIG (reference sequence).

The chain recombines TRBV30 with TRBJ2-6; no clear D gene. V lost 4 bases to trimming and J lost 4 bases, with 5 bases between them. The CDR3 has 12 residues. CDR1 is GTSNPN and CDR2 is SVGIG in the germline V gene (reference sequence). DNA of the CDR3: TGTGCCTGGAACGGGGGGGCCAACGTCCTGACTTTC. Protein: CAWNGGANVLTF.

The V gene is TRBV30, the J gene TRBJ1-6; D is ambiguous. The ends were cut back, 0 bases at V and 0 bases at J, with 6 bases in the middle. The CDR3 loop spans 15 amino acids. Germline assignment: CDR1 GTSNPN and CDR2 SVGIG (reference sequence). The CDR3 coding sequence is TGTGCCTGGAGTGTATCTGTCTCCTATAATTCACCCCTCCACTTT. Encoded protein: CAWSVSVSYNSPLHF.

A few counts support this clone. The chain combines TRBV6-5 with TRBJ1-1; 7 nucleotides agree with TRBD1. V lost 0 bases, J lost 11 bases, and 6 bases stayed unmatched. This CDR3 has 13 amino acids. The V gene's germline CDR1 is MNHEY and CDR2 SVGAGI. Written as DNA, the CDR3 is TGTGCCAGCAGTTACTCCGCGACAGGGCGGGCTTTCTTT. Translating gives CASSYSATGRAFF.

Turning to this clone: Other nucleotide sequences in the sample specify the same CDR3. The gene calls are TRBV29-1 and TRBJ1-1; D gene unclear. Germline assignment: CDR1 SQVTM and CDR2 ANQGSEA. The length of the CDR3 is 10 residues. V was trimmed by 1 base and J by 11 bases, leaving 8 bases between them. The CDR3, as DNA: TGCAGCGTTGAAGGGCCGGGGGCTTTCTTT. Its protein is CSVEGPGAFF.

This sequence joins TRBV30 and TRBJ2-1; 8 bases match TRBD2. V trimming: 2 bases; J trimming: 4 bases; junction bases outside the gene matches: 4. The germline V gene has CDR1 GTSNPN and CDR2 SVGIG (reference sequence). There are 14 residues in the CDR3. The chain's CDR3 is CAWSPGGQYNEQFF. For the CDR3, the DNA is TGTGCCTGGAGTCCGGGGGGGCAATACAATGAGCAGTTCTTC.

The count of this clone is one. The chain combines TRBV29-1 with TRBJ2-3, with D possibly TRBD1 on 7 matching bases. This CDR3 comprises 14 residues. Looked up from germline, CDR1 is SQVTM and CDR2 is ANQGSEA. Trimming removed 4 bases at V and 2 bases at J, with 13 bases between. CDR3 bases: TGCAGCGTTGGGCAGGGGGGATCCACAGATACGCAGTATTTT. This encodes CSVGQGGSTDTQYF.

The rearrangement joins TRBV6-5 to TRBJ2-3, with unresolved D. In germline, CDR1 is MNHEY, CDR2 SVGAGI. The CDR3 sequence is 15 residues long. Between the trimmed V and J ends, which lost 6 bases and 0 bases, there was a span of 13 bases. The CDR3 DNA reads TGTGCCAGCAGGCGACTCGCTACTAGCACAGATACGCAGTATTTT. Its translation: CASRRLATSTDTQYF.

This clone was seen more than once but under ten times. V gene TRBV5-1 combines with J gene TRBJ2-2, with D unresolved. CDR3 size: 14 residues. The V gene's germline CDR1 is SGHRS and CDR2 YFSETQ. V lost 5 bases and J lost 0, with 8 bases in between. The CDR3 sequence: CASRRQANTGELFF. CDR3 in DNA: TGCGCCAGCAGGCGGCAGGCGAACACCGGGGAGCTGTTTTTT.

Details on this clone: An end of the junction differs from the germline gene, which may be a read error. This CDR3 reads CASSLGRSPQETQYF. DNA for the CDR3: TGTGCTAGCAGCTTAGGCAGAAGCCCCCAAGAGACCCAGTACTTC. The J gene is TRBJ2-5, the V gene TRBV7-7; D call uncertain. Germline V gene data show CDR1 as SSHAT and CDR2 as FNYEAQ (reference sequence). CDR3 length: 15 residues.

This clone was detected once. V and J are TRBV6-5 and TRBJ1-1, with 12 bases fitting TRBD1. The V and J ends lost 2 bases and 6 bases, in that order; junction bases with no gene match: 7. Per the germline V gene, CDR1 is MNHEY and CDR2 is SVGAGI. The CDR3 is 16 amino acids. The CDR3 coding sequence is TGTGCCAGCAGTTACCGCCCCGGGACAGGGGGCTCTGAAGCTTTCTTT. Protein product: CASSYRPGTGGSEAFF.

V usage is TRBV18 and J usage is TRBJ1-1, with a possible D match to TRBD1 (6 bases). The CDR3 loop spans 13 amino acids. Germline lookup yields CDR1 KGHSH and CDR2 LQKENI. The V and J ends lost 10 bases and 0 bases respectively, with 12 bases between them. In DNA, the CDR3 is TGTGCCACTCTGGGGGCCATGAACACTGAAGCTTTCTTT. Translation gives CATLGAMNTEAFF.

The rearrangement links TRBV29-1 to TRBJ2-7; D is ambiguous. Trimming cost V 7 bases and J 1 base, with 8 bases left between them. This CDR3 spans 11 amino acids. Germline V gives CDR1 SQVTM, CDR2 ANQGSEA. CDR3 sequence (DNA): TGCAGCGGCTTAGGGTCCTACGAGCAGTACTTC. Translating gives CSGLGSYEQYF.

A few counts support this clone. V and J are TRBV9 and TRBJ1-1; no clear D gene. The ends were cut back, 4 bases at V and 0 bases at J, with 10 bases in the middle. The CDR3 is 14 residues long. CDR1 is SGDLS and CDR2 is YYNGEE in the germline V gene. The CDR3 is CASSPSAMNTEAFF. The CDR3 DNA reads as TGTGCCAGCAGCCCCAGCGCCATGAACACTGAAGCTTTCTTT.